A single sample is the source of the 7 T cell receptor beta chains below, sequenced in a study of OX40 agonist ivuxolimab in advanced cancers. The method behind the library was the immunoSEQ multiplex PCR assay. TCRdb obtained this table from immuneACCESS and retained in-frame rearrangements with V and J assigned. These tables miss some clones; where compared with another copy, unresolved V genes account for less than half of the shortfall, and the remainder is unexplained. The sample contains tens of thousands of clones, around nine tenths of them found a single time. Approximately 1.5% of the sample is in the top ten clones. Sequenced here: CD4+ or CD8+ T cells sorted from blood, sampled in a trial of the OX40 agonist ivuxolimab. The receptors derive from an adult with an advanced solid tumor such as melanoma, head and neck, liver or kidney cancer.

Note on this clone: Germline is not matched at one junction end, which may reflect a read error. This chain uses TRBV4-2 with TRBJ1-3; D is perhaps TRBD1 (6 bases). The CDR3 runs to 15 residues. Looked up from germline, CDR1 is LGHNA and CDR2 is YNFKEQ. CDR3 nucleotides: TGTGCCAGCAGTCAAGGGGGAAACTCTGGAAACACCATATATTTT. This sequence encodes CASSQGGNSGNTIYF.

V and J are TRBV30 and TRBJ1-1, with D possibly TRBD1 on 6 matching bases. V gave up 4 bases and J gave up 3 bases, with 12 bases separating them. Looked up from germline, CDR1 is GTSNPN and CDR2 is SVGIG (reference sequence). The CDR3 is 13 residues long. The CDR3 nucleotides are TGTGCCTGGAAGGGGGGTTGGGACACTGAAGCTTTCTTT. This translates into CAWKGGWDTEAFF. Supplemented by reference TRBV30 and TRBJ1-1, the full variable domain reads SQTIHQWPATLVQPVGSPLSLECTVEGTSNPNLYWYRQAAGRGLQLLFYSVGIGQISSEVPQNLSASRPQDRQFILSSKKLLLSDSGFYLCAWKGGWDTEAFFGQGTRLTVV.

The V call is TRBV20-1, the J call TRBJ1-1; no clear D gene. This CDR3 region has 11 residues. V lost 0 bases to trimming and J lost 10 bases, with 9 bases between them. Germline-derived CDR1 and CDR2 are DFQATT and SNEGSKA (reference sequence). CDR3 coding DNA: TGCAGTGCTAGAGACCGCCCTGGAGCTTTCTTT. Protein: CSARDRPGAFF.

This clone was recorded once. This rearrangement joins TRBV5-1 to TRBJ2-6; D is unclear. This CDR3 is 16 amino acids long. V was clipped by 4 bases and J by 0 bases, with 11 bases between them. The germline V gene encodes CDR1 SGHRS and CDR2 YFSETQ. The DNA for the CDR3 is TGCGCCAGCAGCGCCGAACAGAGCTCTGGGGCCAACGTCCTGACTTTC. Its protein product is CASSAEQSSGANVLTF.

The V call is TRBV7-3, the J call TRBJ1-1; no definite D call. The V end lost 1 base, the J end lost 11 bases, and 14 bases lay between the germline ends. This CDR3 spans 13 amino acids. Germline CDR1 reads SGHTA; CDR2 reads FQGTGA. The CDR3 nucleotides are TGTGCCAGCAGCTTAAATGCGAGGACGGAGGCTTTCTTT. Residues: CASSLNARTEAFF.

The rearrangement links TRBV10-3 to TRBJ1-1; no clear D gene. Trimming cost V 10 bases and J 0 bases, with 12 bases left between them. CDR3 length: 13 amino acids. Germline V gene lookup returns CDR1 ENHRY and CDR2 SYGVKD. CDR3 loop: CATVSAVNTEAFF. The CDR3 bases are TGTGCCACCGTTTCGGCGGTGAACACTGAAGCTTTCTTT.

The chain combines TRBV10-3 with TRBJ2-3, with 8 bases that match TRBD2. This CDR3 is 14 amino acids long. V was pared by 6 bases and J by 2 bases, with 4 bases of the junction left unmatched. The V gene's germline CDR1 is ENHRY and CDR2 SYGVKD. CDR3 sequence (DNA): TGTGCCATCAGACCGGGGGGGGACACAGATACGCAGTATTTT. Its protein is CAIRPGGDTDTQYF.